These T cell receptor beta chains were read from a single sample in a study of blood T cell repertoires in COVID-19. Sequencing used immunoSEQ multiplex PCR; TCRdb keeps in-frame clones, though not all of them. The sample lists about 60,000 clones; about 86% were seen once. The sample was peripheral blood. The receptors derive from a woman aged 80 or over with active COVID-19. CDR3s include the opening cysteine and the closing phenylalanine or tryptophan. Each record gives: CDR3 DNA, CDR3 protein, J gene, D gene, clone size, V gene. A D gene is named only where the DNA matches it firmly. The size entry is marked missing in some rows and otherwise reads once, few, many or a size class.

TGTGCCAGTAGCCAAGCGGGGGACACCGGGGAGCTGTTTTTT,CASSQAGDTGELFF,TRBJ2-2,TRBD2,few,TRBV19
TGTGCCAGCATGAATTTTGGGGGGGCGCGCGAGCAGTACTTC,CASMNFGGAREQYF,TRBJ2-7,NA,once,TRBV6-6
TGCGCCAGCAGCCGGGACCAAGAGACCCAGTACTTC,CASSRDQETQYF,TRBJ2-5,NA,NA,TRBV5-1
TGTGCCACCAGCAGAAACCAACCGGTACAAGAGACCCAGTACTTC,CATSRNQPVQETQYF,TRBJ2-5,NA,NA,TRBV15
TGTGCCAGCAGTTCGGGACTAGCGGGGGTTGAGACCCAGTACTTC,CASSSGLAGVETQYF,TRBJ2-5,TRBD2,NA,TRBV2
TGTGCCAGCAGCTTGACAGGGGCCACTGCGCAGTATTTT,CASSLTGATAQYF,TRBJ2-3,TRBD1,NA,TRBV7-9
TGTGCCAGCAGCTTAGCGAGACCCGCTAGCGGGGCCGCCGGGGAGCTGTTTTTT,CASSLARPASGAAGELFF,TRBJ2-2,TRBD2,once,TRBV7-9
TGTGCCACCAGTGATTCCTCTAGCGGGGGACAGTTCTTC,CATSDSSSGGQFF,TRBJ2-1,TRBD2,NA,TRBV24-1
TGTGCCAGCAGCTGGGGCCGCCCTGGAAACACCATATATTTT,CASSWGRPGNTIYF,TRBJ1-3,NA,NA,TRBV5-5
TGTGCCAGCAGCCCGGCGGGTAGCGGGTTCTCCTACGAGCAGTACTTC,CASSPAGSGFSYEQYF,TRBJ2-7,TRBD2,NA,TRBV5-4
TGTGCCAGCAGCTTAGTGGGAGCAGGGGACAGGGCTCTGGACACTGAAGCTTTCTTT,CASSLVGAGDRALDTEAFF,TRBJ1-1,TRBD1,NA,TRBV7-9
TGTGCCAGCAGCAGACAAGACCTCTCCTACGAGCAGTACTTC,CASSRQDLSYEQYF,TRBJ2-7,NA,few,TRBV5-6
TGTGCCAGTAGTATAGTCATCCGGGACTCTGAAGCTTTCTTT,CASSIVIRDSEAFF,TRBJ1-1,NA,NA,TRBV19
TGTGCCAGCAGCTTAGATCTGGGGACTCACACAGATACGCAGTATTTT,CASSLDLGTHTDTQYF,TRBJ2-3,NA,NA,TRBV7-9
TGTGCCAGCAGTGAGGAAAGGACAGAGCCCTATGGCTACACCTTC,CASSEERTEPYGYTF,TRBJ1-2,NA,NA,TRBV2
TGTGCCAGCAGAGGGGTGGAAGAGACCCAGTACTTC,CASRGVEETQYF,TRBJ2-5,NA,few,TRBV9
TGTGCCAGCAGCTTAGGGACGAGCGGCTCCTACAATGAGCAGTTCTTC,CASSLGTSGSYNEQFF,TRBJ2-1,NA,NA,TRBV11-3
TGTGCCAGCACCTCGGACAGCCAAGAGACCCAGTACTTC,CASTSDSQETQYF,TRBJ2-5,NA,NA,TRBV28
TGTGCCAGCAGCCACCCAAGGGGGAACACTGAAGCTTTCTTT,CASSHPRGNTEAFF,TRBJ1-1,NA,NA,TRBV4-2
TGTGCCAGCAGCCGTGGGACTAACCAAGAGACCCAGTACTTC,CASSRGTNQETQYF,TRBJ2-5,TRBD2,NA,TRBV9
TGTGCCAGCAGTTACGCCCGGGACAGTAATTCACCCCTCCACTTT,CASSYARDSNSPLHF,TRBJ1-6,TRBD1,once,TRBV6-5
TGCGCCAGCAGCCCCCGACTACTCCCCTACAATGAGCAGTTCTTC,CASSPRLLPYNEQFF,TRBJ2-1,NA,NA,TRBV4-1
TGTGCCAGCAGCCGGGGGACAGACGATTCACCCCTCCACTTT,CASSRGTDDSPLHF,TRBJ1-6,TRBD1,NA,TRBV5-4
TGTGCCAGCAGCGGGACGCGACAGGGAACCTACGAGCAGTACTTC,CASSGTRQGTYEQYF,TRBJ2-7,TRBD1,NA,TRBV7-8
TGCGCCAGCAGCCCGGACCAGGGGTCTAATGAAAAACTGTTTTTT,CASSPDQGSNEKLFF,TRBJ1-4,NA,NA,TRBV5-1
TGTGCCAGCAGTGTTCCGGGGGGTGAGACCCAGTACTTC,CASSVPGGETQYF,TRBJ2-5,TRBD2,NA,TRBV2
TGTGCCAGCAGCGCCTCCGGGGGGGTAAGCAATGAGCAGTTCTTC,CASSASGGVSNEQFF,TRBJ2-1,TRBD2,NA,TRBV9
TGTGCCAGCATTTCCCCGAGCTCTGGAAACACCATATATTTT,CASISPSSGNTIYF,TRBJ1-3,NA,NA,TRBV28
TGTGCCAGCAGTTTTATCGGGACAGAAGCTAACTATGGCTACACCTTC,CASSFIGTEANYGYTF,TRBJ1-2,TRBD1,NA,TRBV28
TGTGCCAGCAGTTGGGTAAGGGGAAGCTATGGCTACACCTTC,CASSWVRGSYGYTF,TRBJ1-2,NA,NA,TRBV6-5
TGTGCCAGTAGTATGGTCGGGGGGGTGGAGACCCAGTACTTC,CASSMVGGVETQYF,TRBJ2-5,TRBD2,NA,TRBV19
TGTGCCAGCAGCTTAGAACTAGCGGGGGCCTACGAGCAGTACTTC,CASSLELAGAYEQYF,TRBJ2-7,TRBD2,NA,TRBV11-2
TGTGCCAGCAGCCCCCCGCGTACAGGTACGCAGTATTTT,CASSPPRTGTQYF,TRBJ2-3,NA,NA,TRBV7-9
TGCGCCAGCAGCTCCACACGGGGGGGCAGGGATACGCAGTATTTT,CASSSTRGGRDTQYF,TRBJ2-3,TRBD2,NA,TRBV5-1
TGTGCCAGCAGCCAAGATCAGGTCGCCTACAATGAGCAGTTCTTC,CASSQDQVAYNEQFF,TRBJ2-1,NA,NA,TRBV3-1/TRBV3-2
TGTGCCTGGAGTCCCGGGGGGGCCTCTCCCGGGGAGCTGTTTTTT,CAWSPGGASPGELFF,TRBJ2-2,TRBD2,few,TRBV30
TGTGCCACCAGGAGGGGGGGTCCCGACACTGAAGCTTTCTTT,CATRRGGPDTEAFF,TRBJ1-1,NA,NA,TRBV24-1
TGTGCCAGCAGCGCCACAGGGGAGGTTGCCAAAAACATTCAGTACTTC,CASSATGEVAKNIQYF,TRBJ2-4,NA,NA,TRBV5-4
TGTGCCAGCAGCTTAGCTCTAGCGGGGGGGAACGAGCAGTACTTC,CASSLALAGGNEQYF,TRBJ2-7,TRBD2,few,TRBV7-6
TGCGCCAGCAGGGCAAATCGGGCAGATACGCAGTATTTT,CASRANRADTQYF,TRBJ2-3,NA,NA,TRBV10-1
TGCGCCAGCAGTCAGAACGGGGGGGCGGGTGAGCAGTTCTTC,CASSQNGGAGEQFF,TRBJ2-1,TRBD2,NA,TRBV23-1
TGTGCCAGCAGCCTTAGCTTAGATACGCAGTATTTT,CASSLSLDTQYF,TRBJ2-3,NA,once,TRBV9
TGTGCCAGCAGCTTCTCCGTCGACATTAACTATGGCTACACCTTC,CASSFSVDINYGYTF,TRBJ1-2,NA,NA,TRBV7-2
TGTGCCAGCAGCTACGGACAGGGAGTGGGAAATGAAAAACTGTTTTTT,CASSYGQGVGNEKLFF,TRBJ1-4,TRBD1,NA,TRBV5-4
TGCGCCAGCAGCCAAGAGGCTTTGGAACAGTATATTGGGAATGAGCAGTTCTTC,CASSQEALEQYIGNEQFF,TRBJ2-1,NA,NA,TRBV4-3
TGTGCCAGTAGTTACAACCTCGGGGACTATGGCTACACCTTC,CASSYNLGDYGYTF,TRBJ1-2,NA,NA,TRBV19
TGTGCCAGCAGCCCTCAGGTATTGAATACAGATACGCAGTATTTT,CASSPQVLNTDTQYF,TRBJ2-3,NA,NA,TRBV5-4
TGTGCTAGTGGTTTGACTAGGGGGGGATACACCGGGGAGCTGTTTTTT,CASGLTRGGYTGELFF,TRBJ2-2,NA,NA,TRBV12-5
TGCGCCAGCGCGGGGCTGTTTGCAGATACGCAGTATTTT,CASAGLFADTQYF,TRBJ2-3,NA,NA,TRBV10-2
TGTGCCAGCAGCTTAGCGGGGGGAATTGGGCTTGAGCAGTTCTTC,CASSLAGGIGLEQFF,TRBJ2-1,TRBD2,NA,TRBV27
TGTGCCAGCAGCGCGGGACAGTCCTATGGCTACACCTTC,CASSAGQSYGYTF,TRBJ1-2,TRBD1,NA,TRBV9
TGTGCTAGCAGCTTAGACCGGTTAAATACGCAGTATTTT,CASSLDRLNTQYF,TRBJ2-3,NA,NA,TRBV7-7
TGCGCCAGCAGCCATCCGGGGGGGCAGACCCAGTACTTC,CASSHPGGQTQYF,TRBJ2-5,TRBD2,NA,TRBV4-1
TGTGCCAGCAGCCCCTCGTGGGCTACCGGGGAGCTGTTTTTT,CASSPSWATGELFF,TRBJ2-2,NA,NA,TRBV7-2
TGTGCCATCAGTGATAATAGGGGACAGGGGCACGGCTACGAGCAGTACTTC,CAISDNRGQGHGYEQYF,TRBJ2-7,TRBD1,few,TRBV10-3